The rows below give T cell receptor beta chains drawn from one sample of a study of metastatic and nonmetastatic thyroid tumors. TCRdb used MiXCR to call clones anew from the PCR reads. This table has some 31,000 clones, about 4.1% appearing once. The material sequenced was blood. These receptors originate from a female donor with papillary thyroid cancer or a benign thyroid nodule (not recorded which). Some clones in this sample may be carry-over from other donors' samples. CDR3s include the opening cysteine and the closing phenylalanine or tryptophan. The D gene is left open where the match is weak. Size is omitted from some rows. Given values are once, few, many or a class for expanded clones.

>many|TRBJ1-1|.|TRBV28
TGTGCCAGCAGTTTGTATCCGCCCGGCACTGAAGCTTTCTTT
CASSLYPPGTEAFF
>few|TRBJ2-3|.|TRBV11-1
TGTGCCAGCGGGAAGGGTAGCACAGATAGGCAGTATTTT
CASGKGSTDRQYF
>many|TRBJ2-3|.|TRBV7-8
TGTGCCAGCAGCTCGATCGAGATAGTATCGCAGTATTTT
CASSSIEIVSQYF
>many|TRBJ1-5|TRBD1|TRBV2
TGTGCCAGCAAGTCGGCGGCAGGGGGTCAGCCCCAGCATTTT
CASKSAAGGQPQHF
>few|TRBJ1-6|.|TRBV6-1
TGTGCCAGCAGTGAAGGCAGGGAGCATTCACCCCTCCACTTT
CASSEGREHSPLHF
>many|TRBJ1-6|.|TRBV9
TGTGCCAGCGGAGCAGGACCAATTAATTCACCCCTCCACTTT
CASGAGPINSPLHF
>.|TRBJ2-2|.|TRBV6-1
TGTGCCAGCATCCTCTCTGGAAACACCGGGGAGCTGTTTTTT
CASILSGNTGELFF
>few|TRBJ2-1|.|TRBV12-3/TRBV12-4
TGTGCCAGCAGTCCGCCGGTGGCGGACTATGCCGAGCAGTTCTTC
CASSPPVADYAEQFF
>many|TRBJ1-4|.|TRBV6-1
TGTGCCAGCAAGGACTGGGGAAATGGGGAAAAACTGTTTTTT
CASKDWGNGEKLFF
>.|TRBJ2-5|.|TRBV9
TGTGCCAGCAGCGCTGGACATCAAGAGACCCAGTACTTC
CASSAGHQETQYF
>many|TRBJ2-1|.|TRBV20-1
TGCAGTGCCCCGTCCTACAATGAGCAGTTCTTC
CSAPSYNEQFF
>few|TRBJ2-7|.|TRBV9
TGTGCCAGCAGCCCCCGTGCCGACCCGTACGAGCAGTACTTC
CASSPRADPYEQYF
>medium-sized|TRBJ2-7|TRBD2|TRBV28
TGTGCCAGCAGCCCTAGCGGGAGATTGGACGAGCAGTACTTC
CASSPSGRLDEQYF
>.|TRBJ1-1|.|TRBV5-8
TGTGCCAGCAGCTTGTTGCGCCGTCTGAACACTGAAGCTTTCTTT
CASSLLRRLNTEAFF
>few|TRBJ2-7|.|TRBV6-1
TGTGCCAGCAGGCTCACGGACTCAGGCTCCTACGAGCAGTACTTC
CASRLTDSGSYEQYF
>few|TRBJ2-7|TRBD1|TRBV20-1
TGCAGTGCTACAGGACAGGGGAGGGAGCAGTACTTC
CSATGQGREQYF
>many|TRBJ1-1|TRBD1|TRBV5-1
TGCGCCAGCAGCTTAGGAACAGGGGCACTTATTGAAGCTTTCTTT
CASSLGTGALIEAFF
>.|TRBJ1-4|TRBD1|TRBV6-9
TGTGCCAGCAGTTCGTACCGCGGACAGGGCGTTAATGAAAAACTGTTTTTT
CASSSYRGQGVNEKLFF
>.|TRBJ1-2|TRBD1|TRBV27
TGTGCCAGCAGCCTCTCCGGGACAGGGGGTAACTATGGCTACACCTTC
CASSLSGTGGNYGYTF
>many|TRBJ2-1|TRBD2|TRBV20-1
TGCAGTGCTAGACCGTTAATTAGCGGGACCTACAATGAGCAGTTCTTC
CSARPLISGTYNEQFF
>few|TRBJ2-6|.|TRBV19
TGTGCCAGTAGTATTAGGGGGGGCACTGGGGCCAACGTCCTGACTTTC
CASSIRGGTGANVLTF
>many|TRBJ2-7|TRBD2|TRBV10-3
TGTGCCATCAGGGGAAATGAGCGGGGAGACGAGCAGTACTTC
CAIRGNERGDEQYF
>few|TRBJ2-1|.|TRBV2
TGTGCCAGCAGGAGCGGCAGTGAGCAGTTCTTC
CASRSGSEQFF
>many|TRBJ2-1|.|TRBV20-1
TGCAGTGCCTATAGGGGTGAGCAGTTCTTC
CSAYRGEQFF
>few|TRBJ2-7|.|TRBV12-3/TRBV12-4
TGTGCCAGCAGCCATCCAGGGGTTGGACCCTACGAGCAGTACTTC
CASSHPGVGPYEQYF